This TCR beta chain derives from a study of siplizumab effects on memory and regulatory T cells. This CDR3 has 17 amino acids. Germline lookup yields CDR1 SGHKS and CDR2 YYEKEE (reference sequence). Unmatched junction bases numbered 15, after V lost 1 base and J lost 7 bases. Turning to this clone: Its antigen is currently unknown.

Study observations and caveats: Unstimulated subsets accounted for the mapping of only a minor share of the clones that were alloreactive. Mappable alloreactive CD4+ clones came from Treg cells 68.8% of the time on average with siplizumab, against 26.9% in controls. Siplizumab brought about a significant reduction in alloreactive sequences traceable to unstimulated CD4+ memory cells.

Clones were sequenced by immunoSEQ multiplex PCR, and TCRdb holds only the in-frame ones, with some missing. The data hold around 6,500 clones, with approximately 60% observed a single time. The sequenced material came from effector memory CD8+ T cells sorted from blood. The subset was: unstimulated CD8+ effector memory T cells. The receptor was derived from a human donor in good health. J is TRBJ1-2 and V is TRBV5-5; 8 bases are shared with TRBD1. CDR3 sequence reads: CASSLTLQGASMVGYTF. The CDR3 DNA reads as TGTGCCAGCAGCTTGACCCTCCAGGGGGCATCCATGGTTGGCTACACCTTC.